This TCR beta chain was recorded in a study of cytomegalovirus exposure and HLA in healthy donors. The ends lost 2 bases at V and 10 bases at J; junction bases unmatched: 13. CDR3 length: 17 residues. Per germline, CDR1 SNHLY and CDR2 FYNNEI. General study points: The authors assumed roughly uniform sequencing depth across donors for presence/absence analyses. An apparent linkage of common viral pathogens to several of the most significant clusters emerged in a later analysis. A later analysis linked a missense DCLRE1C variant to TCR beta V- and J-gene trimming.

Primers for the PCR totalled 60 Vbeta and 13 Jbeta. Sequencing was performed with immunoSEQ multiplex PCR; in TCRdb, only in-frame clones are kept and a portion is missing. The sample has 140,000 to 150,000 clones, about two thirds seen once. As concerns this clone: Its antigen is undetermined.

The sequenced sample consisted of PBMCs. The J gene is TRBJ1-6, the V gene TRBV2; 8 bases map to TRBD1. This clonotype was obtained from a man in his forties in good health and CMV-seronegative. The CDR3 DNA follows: TGTGCCAGCAGTGAACGCTCAGGGGGCGCGGGTAGGTCACCCCTCCACTTT. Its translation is CASSERSGGAGRSPLHF. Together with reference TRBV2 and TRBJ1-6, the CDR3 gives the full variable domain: EPEVTQTPSHQVTQMGQEVILRCVPISNHLYFYWYRQILGQKVEFLVSFYNNEISEKSEIFDDQFSVERPDGSNFTLKIRSTKLEDSAMYFCASSERSGGAGRSPLHFGNGTRLTVT.